These 4 T cell receptor beta chains originate from one sample sequenced in a study of cytotoxic CD8 clonotypes in ibrutinib-treated CLL. Generated by immunoSEQ multiplex PCR, the TCRdb table keeps only in-frame clones and is missing some. The sample records about 130,000 clones, about 85% being singletons. This sample comprised PBMCs, obtained after 24 months of ibrutinib treatment. These receptors were collected from a human donor with chronic lymphocytic leukemia.

This chain links TRBV27 with TRBJ2-5; 14 bases are shared with TRBD2. V lost 5 bases and J lost 0; bases outside the gene matches: 17. This CDR3 is 21 amino acids long. CDR1 and CDR2 from the germline V gene are MNHEY and SMNVEV (reference sequence). CDR3 in DNA: TGTGCCAGCAGTCCTCGGACTAGCGGGGGGCTAACGTCGGTGTACCAAGAGACCCAGTACTTC. As protein: CASSPRTSGGLTSVYQETQYF.

The chain joins TRBV6-5 to TRBJ1-1; TRBD1 agrees at 7 bases. The CDR3 totals 13 residues. Germline CDR1 and CDR2: MNHEY and SVGAGI. The V gene end was trimmed by 5 bases and the J gene end by 5 bases; junction bases not matched to a gene: 5. CDR3 bases: TGTGCCAGCAGTCGACAGGGCGGGACTGAAGCTTTCTTT. It yields the protein CASSRQGGTEAFF.

This chain links TRBV7-9 with TRBJ2-7; 7 bases match TRBD1. J was trimmed by 2 bases and V by 4 bases; bases with no gene match: 11. The CDR3 spans 16 residues. The germline V gene encodes CDR1 SEHNR and CDR2 FQNEAQ (reference sequence). The CDR3 DNA is TGTGCCAGCAGCTCGTACCAAGGGACAGCTACCTACGAGCAGTACTTC. Amino acids: CASSSYQGTATYEQYF.

This chain connects TRBV9 to TRBJ1-2, with 8 bases identical to TRBD1. CDR1 and CDR2 from the germline V gene are SGDLS and YYNGEE. V lost 3 bases to trimming and J lost 1 base; unmatched junction nucleotides: 2. The CDR3 is 14 amino acids. The CDR3 sequence is CASSGRGRNYGYTF. As DNA, the CDR3 is TGTGCCAGCAGCGGCAGGGGGCGTAACTATGGCTACACCTTC.